The 28 T cell receptor beta chains below were found in one sample sequenced in a study of pediatric ulcerative colitis. The table came from immunoSEQ multiplex PCR; TCRdb's copy has only in-frame clones and leaves some out. The top ten clones hold 4% to 6.5% of a sample with around 68,000 clones, 70% to 80% of them seen once. The sequencing input was blood. Receptors originate from a boy between 10 and 17 years old with moderate ulcerative colitis.

This rearrangement joins TRBV27 to TRBJ1-2, with 9 bases matching TRBD1. V shed 7 bases and J 2 bases; nucleotides not matched to a gene: 2. This CDR3 contains 13 residues. The germline V gene has CDR1 MNHEY and CDR2 SMNVEV (reference sequence). The CDR3 loop reads CASTTGGNYGYTF. Here the CDR3 DNA reads TGTGCCAGCACGACAGGGGGAAACTATGGCTACACCTTC.

The rearrangement links TRBV2 to TRBJ1-6; D unresolved. This CDR3 contains 15 residues. The germline CDR1 and CDR2 sequences are SNHLY and FYNNEI. V was trimmed by 0 bases and J by 5 bases, leaving 8 bases between them. CDR3 coding DNA: TGTGCCAGCAGTGAAGCTGCCCGAGATAATTCACCCCTCCACTTT. Its protein product is CASSEAARDNSPLHF.

This clone was seen a handful of times. The rearrangement joins TRBV5-4 to TRBJ1-2; tentative D call: TRBD1 (5 bases). Trimming removed 4 bases from V and 0 bases from J, with 16 bases in between. This CDR3 comprises 16 residues. Per the germline V gene, CDR1 is SGHNT and CDR2 is YYREEE (reference sequence). The CDR3, as DNA: TGTGCCAGCAGCCGTGCGGGTTTAGGGGCTAACTATGGCTACACCTTC. Translated: CASSRAGLGANYGYTF.

This chain links TRBV9 with TRBJ2-1; the match to TRBD2 covers 9 bases. The CDR3 totals 17 residues. Germline values: CDR1 SGDLS, CDR2 YYNGEE. V shed 3 bases, J shed 1 base, and the junction held 8 bases outside the gene matches. CDR3 nucleotide sequence: TGTGCCAGCAGCGCCTACCTGACTAGCGGTTCCTACAATGAGCAGTTCTTC. Amino acids: CASSAYLTSGSYNEQFF.

This clone came up once. The rearrangement joins TRBV5-6 to TRBJ2-3; 11 bases map to TRBD2. This CDR3 is 19 amino acids long. Germline V gives CDR1 SGHDT, CDR2 YYEEEE. The V and J ends lost 0 bases and 1 base, in that order; junction bases with no gene match: 10. The CDR3 sequence: CASSLVVAGGHEGTDTQYF. CDR3 DNA: TGTGCCAGCAGCTTGGTGGTAGCGGGGGGGCACGAAGGCACAGATACGCAGTATTTT.

This clone was detected a few times. The chain couples TRBV10-1 to TRBJ1-2, with D unresolved. Per the germline V gene, CDR1 is WNHNN and CDR2 is SYGVQD (reference sequence). V lost 2 bases and J lost 1, with 5 bases in between. This CDR3 is 13 amino acids long. CDR3 DNA: TGCGCCAGCAGTGAGGGGATTAACTATGGCTACACCTTC. Translating it yields CASSEGINYGYTF.

With regard to this clone: One end of the junction does not line up with germline, which may come from a read error. J is TRBJ2-1 and V is TRBV15; 7 bases fit TRBD1. The CDR3 is 14 residues long. Per the germline V gene, CDR1 is LNHNV and CDR2 is YYDKDF (reference sequence). CDR3 region: CATSRDSVYSEQFF. The DNA for the CDR3 is TGTGCCACCTCCCGGGACAGCGTGTACAGTGAGCAGTTCTTC.

V and J are TRBV18 and TRBJ2-5; TRBD2 matches at 7 bases. J gave up 3 bases and V 3 bases, and 4 bases lay outside the gene matches. The germline V gene encodes CDR1 KGHSH and CDR2 LQKENI. CDR3 length equals 14 residues. This CDR3 reads CASSPTRGEETQYF. DNA of the CDR3: TGTGCCAGCTCACCCACCCGGGGGGAAGAGACCCAGTACTTC.

The chain employs TRBV6-5 and TRBJ2-3; possible D gene TRBD1, 6 bases. The CDR3 length is 12 residues. Trimming cost V 5 bases and J 5 bases, with 8 bases left between them. From germline, CDR1 is MNHEY and CDR2 SVGAGI. In nucleotides, the CDR3 is TGTGCCAGCAGTGGGGGCGGAGATACGCAGTATTTT. Translating gives CASSGGGDTQYF.

The rearrangement uses TRBV6-5 and TRBJ1-2; weak D call: TRBD1 (5 bases). CDR1 and CDR2 (germline): MNHEY, SVGAGI. This CDR3 has 14 residues. The V gene lost 6 bases and the J gene lost 9 bases, with 20 bases spanning the gap. The CDR3 reads CASSPDLGRERYTF. For the CDR3, the DNA is TGTGCCAGCAGCCCCGACTTGGGACGAGAACGCTACACCTTC.

This clone was observed a single time. This sequence joins TRBV5-6 and TRBJ1-4; 7 bases map to TRBD1. Germline CDR1 SGHDT, CDR2 YYEEEE. The CDR3 is made up of 14 amino acids. V dropped 4 bases and J dropped 8; count of bases not matched to a gene: 8. The CDR3 spells CASSLRGFREKLFF. In DNA, the CDR3 is TGTGCCAGCAGCCTCAGGGGGTTTCGGGAAAAACTGTTTTTT.

The chain links TRBV7-9 to TRBJ2-4, with D possibly being TRBD1 (6 bases). V gave up 5 bases and J gave up 6 bases, with 8 bases separating them. Germline lookup yields CDR1 SEHNR and CDR2 FQNEAQ (reference sequence). This CDR3 spans 12 amino acids. As DNA, the CDR3 is TGTGCCAGCAGCCAGACAGGAAACATTCAGTACTTC. Translation gives CASSQTGNIQYF. Together with reference TRBV7-9 and TRBJ2-4, the CDR3 gives the full variable domain: DTGVSQNPRHKITKRGQNVTFRCDPISEHNRLYWYRQTLGQGPEFLTYFQNEAQLEKSRLLSDRFSAERPKGSFSTLEIQRTEQGDSAMYLCASSQTGNIQYFGAGTRLSVL.

CDR3 in DNA: TGTGCCAGCAGTGAGTTACCCGGGGGGATCTATTTT. The encoded protein is CASSELPGGIYF. The rearrangement links TRBV6-1 to TRBJ1-3, with a tentative D call TRBD1 (5 bases). The CDR3 extends over 12 amino acids. Per germline, CDR1 MNHNS and CDR2 SASEGT. V lost 3 bases to trimming and J lost 16 bases, with 16 bases between them.

The rearrangement links TRBV6-4 to TRBJ2-2, with 7 bases aligning to TRBD2. V trimming: 0 bases; J trimming: 2 bases; junction bases outside the gene matches: 3. CDR3 length: 16 residues. CDR1 is MRHNA and CDR2 is SNTAGT in the germline V gene. This CDR3 is CASSDSLAENTGELFF. DNA of the CDR3: TGTGCCAGCAGTGACTCTCTAGCGGAAAACACCGGGGAGCTGTTTTTT.

This sequence joins TRBV19 and TRBJ2-2, with a weak D call TRBD1 (6 bases). Germline CDR1 reads LNHDA; CDR2 reads SQIVND (reference sequence). Trimming stripped 5 bases from V and 7 bases from J, with 17 bases between. This CDR3 has 15 residues. The CDR3 here is CASSGPGTGHGELFF. CDR3 DNA sequence: TGTGCCAGTAGTGGTCCCGGGACGGGACACGGGGAGCTGTTTTTT.

J is TRBJ1-1 and V is TRBV5-4, with no clear D. CDR1 and CDR2 from the germline V gene are SGHNT and YYREEE (reference sequence). Trimming stripped 5 bases from V and 7 bases from J, with 18 bases between. The CDR3 extends over 14 amino acids. CDR3 nucleotides: TGTGCCAGCAGTCCCGACGGCCCCTTGAGTGAAGCTTTCTTT. Translated: CASSPDGPLSEAFF.

V is TRBV5-1 and J is TRBJ2-7, with TRBD1 matching over 7 bases. With 4 bases clipped from V and 2 bases from J, the junction kept 3 bases outside the gene matches. The CDR3 runs to 13 residues. The germline CDR1 and CDR2 sequences are SGHRS and YFSETQ. This CDR3 reads CASSRTGTYEQYF. CDR3 in DNA: TGCGCCAGCAGCCGGACAGGAACCTACGAGCAGTACTTC.

V and J are TRBV7-3 and TRBJ2-7, with 8 bases lining up with TRBD1. Germline CDR1 and CDR2: SGHTA and FQGTGA. The CDR3 has 15 residues. V lost 2 bases and J lost 3; bases outside the gene matches: 6. The DNA of the CDR3 is TGTGCCAGCAGCTTACGGGCAGGGGGCCACTACGAGCAGTACTTC. This sequence encodes CASSLRAGGHYEQYF.

This clone has more than one count but fewer than ten. The chain links TRBV27 to TRBJ1-1; D remains ambiguous. This CDR3 spans 10 amino acids. Trimming took 8 bases from V and 11 from J, leaving 12 bases between them. CDR1 is MNHEY, CDR2 SMNVEV, per germline (reference sequence). The CDR3 region has the DNA TGTGCCAGCGGTTCTCCGGGCGCTTTCTTT. Its translation is CASGSPGAFF.

The chain carries TRBV7-3 and TRBJ2-5; D is undetermined. Germline CDR1 reads SGHTA; CDR2 reads FQGTGA. This CDR3 has 13 amino acids. The V and J ends lost 5 bases and 2 bases respectively, with 9 bases between them. The CDR3 region is CASSPGGQETQYF. The CDR3 DNA sequence: TGTGCCAGCAGCCCGGGTGGACAAGAGACCCAGTACTTC.

The chain recombines TRBV5-6 with TRBJ2-3, with D possibly matching TRBD1 (6 bases). The CDR3 sequence is 17 residues long. The germline gives CDR1 SGHDT, CDR2 YYEEEE. The V end was cut by 4 bases, the J end by 5 bases, with 23 bases between. DNA of the CDR3: TGTGCCAGCAGCCCGGGACATGGGACGCGGGTGGGAGATACGCAGTATTTT. Amino acids: CASSPGHGTRVGDTQYF.

V gene TRBV2 combines with J gene TRBJ1-2, with D unclear. The CDR3 consists of 12 residues. Germline V gene sequence: CDR1 SNHLY, CDR2 FYNNEI. V lost 3 bases, J lost 8 bases, and 10 bases lay in between. For the CDR3, the DNA is TGTGCCAGCAGTGATGTCTCACGGGGCTACACCTTC. The encoded protein is CASSDVSRGYTF.

The gene calls are TRBV29-1 and TRBJ1-1, with a tentative D call TRBD1 (6 bases). Germline V gene data show CDR1 as SQVTM and CDR2 as ANQGSEA. Trimming left V 0 bases short and J 10 bases short, with 18 bases between. The CDR3 runs 14 residues. CDR3 sequence (DNA): TGCAGCGTTGAAGATATGGTCGGGGGGCCGGGAGCTTTCTTT. It codes for CSVEDMVGGPGAFF.

About this clone itself: A junction end diverges from the germline sequence, so it may reflect a read error. This chain joins TRBV7-6 and TRBJ2-5, with 7 bases aligning to TRBD2. CDR1 and CDR2 from the germline V gene are SGHVS and FNYEAQ. The CDR3 consists of 13 residues. The CDR3, as DNA: TGTGCCAGCAGTTTAGGAGCTAGCGGGACCCAGTACTTC. Its translation: CASSLGASGTQYF.

The chain employs TRBV2 and TRBJ1-1; D gene uncertain. Germline V gene data show CDR1 as SNHLY and CDR2 as FYNNEI. Trimming took 6 bases from V and 3 from J, leaving 11 bases between them. The CDR3 length is 13 residues. The CDR3: CASRFRTDTEAFF. In DNA, the CDR3 is TGTGCCAGCAGATTCCGAACGGACACTGAAGCTTTCTTT.

This rearrangement joins TRBV7-3 to TRBJ2-1, with 10 bases matching TRBD2. There are 16 residues in the CDR3. Germline-derived CDR1 and CDR2 are SGHTA and FQGTGA. Trimming removed 0 bases from V and 6 bases from J; junction bases left unmatched: 5. Written as DNA, the CDR3 is TGTGCCAGCAGCTTAACTAGGGCTAGCGGGAGCAATGAGCAGTTCTTC. This gives the protein CASSLTRASGSNEQFF.

The sample holds a few counts of this clone. The chain combines TRBV5-4 with TRBJ1-2; unclear D gene. The CDR3 totals 11 residues. Germline CDR1 and CDR2: SGHNT and YYREEE (reference sequence). Trimming took 3 bases from V and 8 from J, leaving 8 bases between them. The CDR3 nucleotides read TGTGCCAGCAGCTGGGCGGGGGGCTACACCTTC. Amino acids: CASSWAGGYTF.

V gene TRBV5-5 combines with J gene TRBJ1-1; D gene uncertain. This CDR3 is 15 amino acids long. Per the germline V gene, CDR1 is SGHKS and CDR2 is YYEKEE (reference sequence). The ends were cut back, 1 base at V and 0 bases at J, with 10 bases in the middle. The CDR3 region has the DNA TGTGCCAGCAGCTTGCAATCGCAAATGAACACTGAAGCTTTCTTT. Protein: CASSLQSQMNTEAFF. The full variable domain, completed using reference TRBV5-5 and TRBJ1-1, is DAGVTQSPTHLIKTRGQQVTLRCSPISGHKSVSWYQQVLGQGPQFIFQYYEKEERGRGNFPDRFSARQFPNYSSELNVNALLLGDSALYLCASSLQSQMNTEAFFGQGTRLTVV.